What follows are 30 T cell receptor beta chains derived from one specimen sequenced in a study of T cells in Graves' hyperthyroidism and ophthalmopathy. The CDR3 regions of TCR beta were amplified from RNA transcripts. When the TCR CDR3 underwent first-round RT-PCR, the HTBI primer set was used. From the multiplex PCR reads, TCRdb called clonotypes with MiXCR, one entry per CDR3 protein. The repertoire holds hundreds of thousands of distinct CDR3 sequences, with about a third as singletons. Material: blood. The receptor source for this set is a woman in her 40s with Graves' hyperthyroidism.

This chain connects TRBV6-5 to TRBJ2-5; TRBD2 might be the D (9 bases). In germline, CDR1 is MNHEY, CDR2 SVGAGI. The V gene lost 7 bases and the J gene lost 5 bases, with 23 bases spanning the gap. The CDR3 consists of 16 residues. In DNA form, the CDR3 reads TGTGCCAGCATGACCTCTCAGGGGGCGGGAGGGGAGACCCAGTACTTC. This sequence encodes CASMTSQGAGGETQYF.

This clonotype was observed many times. The CDR3 coding sequence is TGTGCCAGCAGCTTATCAATTCTGGAGACCCAGTACTTC. This gives the protein CASSLSILETQYF. V is TRBV7-2 and J is TRBJ2-5; D uncertain. Trimming left V 2 bases short and J 5 bases short, with 9 bases between. From germline, CDR1 is SGHTA and CDR2 FQGNSA. This CDR3 is built from 13 residues.

This sequence joins TRBV5-1 and TRBJ1-5; 9 bases match TRBD1. With 4 bases clipped from V and 4 bases from J, the junction kept 9 bases outside the gene matches. CDR1 and CDR2 from the germline V gene are SGHRS and YFSETQ. The CDR3 totals 16 residues. The CDR3 here is CASSQDDGQGNQPQHF. Here the CDR3 DNA reads TGCGCCAGCAGCCAAGACGATGGACAGGGGAATCAGCCCCAGCATTTT.

This clonotype occurred a few times. J is TRBJ1-6 and V is TRBV10-3; possibly TRBD1 for D (5 bases). Looked up from germline, CDR1 is ENHRY and CDR2 is SYGVKD. V lost 8 bases and J 6 bases, leaving 17 bases between the germline ends. The CDR3 extends over 15 amino acids. CDR3 DNA: TGTGCCATCCTGGGCGCCGCTGGGGCTAATTCACCCCTCCACTTT. Translating gives CAILGAAGANSPLHF.

The rearrangement joins TRBV20-1 to TRBJ1-2; D may be TRBD1 (5 bases). V lost 2 bases, J lost 7 bases, and 11 bases lay in between. Germline lookup yields CDR1 DFQATT and CDR2 SNEGSKA (reference sequence). This CDR3 has 12 residues. CDR3 nucleotides: TGCAGTGCTAGACTCCAGGGTTCTGGCTACACCTTC. As protein: CSARLQGSGYTF.

The CDR3 region is CASSQRYIFWDSMNTEAFF. The CDR3 bases are TGTGCCAGCAGCCAAAGATACATTTTTTGGGACAGCATGAACACTGAAGCTTTCTTT. This chain links TRBV7-2 with TRBJ1-1; 7 bases fit TRBD1. There are 19 residues in the CDR3. Germline-derived CDR1 and CDR2 are SGHTA and FQGNSA. The J segment lost 0 bases and the V segment lost 5 bases, leaving 18 bases of the junction unmatched.

The chain recombines TRBV5-6 with TRBJ1-2, with D possibly matching TRBD1 (6 bases). From germline, CDR1 is SGHDT and CDR2 YYEEEE. V was pared by 3 bases and J by 4 bases, with 13 bases between. The CDR3 has 14 residues. The CDR3 protein is CASSSDRLGYGYTF. The CDR3 nucleotides read TGTGCCAGCAGCTCGGACAGATTAGGCTATGGCTACACCTTC.

This clonotype came up many times. V and J are TRBV7-6 and TRBJ2-7; TRBD1 is a possible D gene (5 bases). V lost 4 bases to trimming and J lost 4 bases, with 11 bases between them. The germline V gene encodes CDR1 SGHVS and CDR2 FNYEAQ. The CDR3 has 13 residues. CDR3 DNA: TGTGCCAGCAGCTCCGAAACAGGTTACGAGCAGTACTTC. Its protein product is CASSSETGYEQYF.

This clonotype has a handful of counts. The chain employs TRBV12-3 or TRBV12-4 and TRBJ1-1, with D possibly being TRBD1 (6 bases). CDR3 length: 16 residues. V lost 2 bases to trimming and J lost 0 bases, with 13 bases between them. In nucleotides, the CDR3 is TGTGCCAGCAGTTTATCGAGGGGGGGAATGAACACTGAAGCTTTCTTT. Translation gives CASSLSRGGMNTEAFF.

This clonotype came up many times. The chain's CDR3 is CSVGTGNNGYTF. The CDR3 region has the DNA TGCAGCGTTGGGACAGGGAATAATGGCTACACCTTC. This chain links TRBV29-1 with TRBJ1-2, with 8 positions matching TRBD1. The CDR3 has 12 amino acids. Germline trimming cut 4 bases from V and 6 bases from J; bases unmatched to any gene: 4. CDR1 and CDR2 from the germline V gene are SQVTM and ANQGSEA.

The chain employs TRBV19 and TRBJ2-2, with 7 bases aligning to TRBD1. Trimming at V came to 6 bases and at J to 4 bases, leaving 8 bases not matched to a gene. This CDR3 comprises 15 residues. The germline V gene has CDR1 LNHDA and CDR2 SQIVND (reference sequence). CDR3 amino acids: CASRLTGYSTGELFF. The DNA of the CDR3 is TGTGCCAGTAGGTTGACAGGGTACTCCACCGGGGAGCTGTTTTTT. The variable domain in full, with the rest retrieved from reference TRBV19 and TRBJ2-2, is DGGITQSPKYLFRKEGQNVTLSCEQNLNHDAMYWYRQDPGQGLRLIYYSQIVNDFQKGDIAEGYSVSREKKESFPLTVTSAQKNPTAFYLCASRLTGYSTGELFFGEGSRLTVL.

This clonotype was picked up many times. V is TRBV10-3 and J is TRBJ2-7; D remains unclear. This CDR3 has 13 amino acids. Per germline, CDR1 ENHRY and CDR2 SYGVKD. V lost 6 bases and J lost 0, with 9 bases in between. The CDR3 protein is CAISAQSSYEQYF. The CDR3 bases are TGTGCCATCAGCGCTCAGAGCTCCTACGAGCAGTACTTC.

This clonotype was observed many times. The J gene is TRBJ2-7, the V gene TRBV12-3 or TRBV12-4, with a tentative D call TRBD2 (5 bases). V was trimmed by 4 bases and J by 0 bases, leaving 10 bases between them. The CDR3 covers 14 residues. CDR3: CASSSRLSSYEQYF. The DNA of the CDR3 is TGTGCCAGCAGTTCCCGACTAAGCTCCTACGAGCAGTACTTC.

This clonotype was observed at least ten times. The CDR3 region is CSGQGVLTEAFF. DNA of the CDR3: TGCAGCGGGCAGGGGGTGCTCACTGAAGCTTTCTTT. The genes are TRBV29-1 and TRBJ1-1, with 7 bases that match TRBD1. After removal of 7 bases from V and 4 bases from J, the junction contained 6 bases not matched to a gene. CDR1 is SQVTM, CDR2 ANQGSEA, per germline. The CDR3 loop spans 12 amino acids.

The chain couples TRBV27 to TRBJ1-4; 7 bases are a match to TRBD1. The CDR3 consists of 14 residues. From germline, CDR1 is MNHEY and CDR2 SMNVEV (reference sequence). The V segment lost 0 bases and the J segment 13 bases; nucleotides outside the gene matches: 8. The CDR3 reads CASSLSTPQGRLFF. CDR3 DNA sequence: TGTGCCAGCAGTTTATCGACCCCACAGGGGAGACTGTTTTTT.

This clonotype was seen a few times. The rearrangement joins TRBV6-6 to TRBJ1-1; no clear D gene. V lost 6 bases, J lost 4 bases, and 12 bases lay in between. The CDR3 has 13 residues. Germline CDR1 MNHNY, CDR2 SVGAGI (reference sequence). CDR3 DNA: TGTGCCAGCAGGACCGGCCGTTCCACTGAAGCTTTCTTT. Translating it yields CASRTGRSTEAFF.

DNA of the CDR3: TGTGCCGCCTCAGGGGGTGACCTGTCTAACTATGGCTACACCTTC. Protein: CAASGGDLSNYGYTF. The gene calls are TRBV10-3 and TRBJ1-2; 7 positions match TRBD1. The CDR3 consists of 15 residues. The germline gives CDR1 ENHRY, CDR2 SYGVKD. V shed 11 bases, J shed 0 bases, and the junction held 12 bases outside the gene matches.

The CDR3 protein is CASSLVGGTYNSPLHF. The CDR3 DNA follows: TGTGCCAGCAGCTTAGTCGGGGGTACCTATAATTCACCCCTCCACTTT. V gene TRBV7-9 combines with J gene TRBJ1-6; the D gene is possibly TRBD1 (5 bases). Between the trimmed V and J ends, which lost 1 base and 2 bases, there was a span of 9 bases. Germline loops: CDR1 SEHNR, CDR2 FQNEAQ (reference sequence). The CDR3 consists of 16 residues.

About this clonotype itself: A much larger clone lies a single base off, so this may be a read error. V gene TRBV6-1 combines with J gene TRBJ1-2; D remains unclear. The CDR3 covers 13 residues. Germline V gene lookup returns CDR1 MNHNS and CDR2 SASEGT. CDR3 bases: TGTGCCAGCAGTCTGAATAAAAACTATGGCCACACCTTC. As protein: CASSLNKNYGHTF.

This clonotype was recorded many times. The chain links TRBV7-9 to TRBJ2-7, with D possibly matching TRBD1 (6 bases). This CDR3 is built from 15 residues. The germline gives CDR1 SEHNR, CDR2 FQNEAQ (reference sequence). V shed 5 bases and J shed 2 bases, with 16 bases lying between them. This CDR3 is CASSKTWDNAYEQYF. CDR3 DNA sequence: TGTGCCAGCAGCAAAACCTGGGACAACGCCTACGAGCAGTACTTC.

This clonotype was observed many times. This chain links TRBV20-1 with TRBJ2-7; 7 positions agree with TRBD1. The CDR3 is made up of 14 amino acids. CDR1 DFQATT and CDR2 SNEGSKA come from the germline V gene (reference sequence). Trimming removed 4 bases from V and 5 bases from J; junction bases left unmatched: 11. The CDR3 loop is CSATRTGSFDEQYF. CDR3 nucleotide sequence: TGCAGTGCTACGCGGACAGGCTCGTTCGACGAGCAGTACTTC.

This clonotype was seen at least ten times. This chain joins TRBV19 and TRBJ1-5, with D tentatively TRBD1 (6 bases). Deletions cut 6 bases from V and 4 bases from J, with 13 bases between. CDR3 length: 14 residues. Germline V CDR1 and CDR2: LNHDA, SQIVND (reference sequence). The CDR3 DNA reads TGTGCCAGTAGAGCAGGACAGATTAATCAGCCCCAGCATTTT. It is translated as CASRAGQINQPQHF.

This clonotype occurred many times. The chain couples TRBV20-1 to TRBJ1-1; D is unresolved. Trimming shortened V by 5 bases and J by 2 bases, and 6 bases separated the two germline ends. The CDR3 covers 11 residues. In germline, CDR1 is DFQATT, CDR2 SNEGSKA (reference sequence). This chain's CDR3 is CSAPRNTEAFF. CDR3 DNA sequence: TGCAGTGCTCCACGTAACACTGAAGCTTTCTTT.

Worth noting for this clonotype: This may arise from a read error, as a much more abundant clone is one base away. The V gene is TRBV7-9, the J gene TRBJ2-7; D possibly corresponds to TRBD2 (5 bases). This CDR3 contains 15 residues. Germline CDR1 and CDR2: SEHNR and FQNEAQ (reference sequence). CDR3: CASSAGEGSFYGQYF. CDR3 sequence (DNA): TGTGCCAGCAGCGCCGGGGAAGGGTCCTTTTACGGGCAGTACTTC.

The chain is built from TRBV29-1 and TRBJ2-5; the match to TRBD1 covers 12 bases. Per the germline V gene, CDR1 is SQVTM and CDR2 is ANQGSEA. The CDR3 contains 15 residues. Germline trimming cut 4 bases from V and 9 bases from J; bases unmatched to any gene: 12. CDR3 bases: TGCAGCGTTGGTCTTGGGACAGGGGGCAATCAGCCCCAGTACTTC. Translation gives CSVGLGTGGNQPQYF.

This chain joins TRBV5-1 and TRBJ2-3, with D possibly being TRBD1 or TRBD2 (5 bases each). Trimming took off 10 bases at V and 0 bases at J, with 9 bases between the two ends. This CDR3 spans 12 amino acids. Germline V gene sequence: CDR1 SGHRS, CDR2 YFSETQ. CDR3 sequence: CACGDSTDTQYF. In DNA form, the CDR3 reads TGCGCCTGTGGGGACAGCACAGATACGCAGTATTTT.

In this sample, this clonotype turned up many times. The V gene is TRBV7-8, the J gene TRBJ1-6; D not resolved. The CDR3 has 17 amino acids. Germline CDR1 SGHVS, CDR2 FQNEAQ. Trimming pared 5 bases from V and 4 bases from J, leaving 18 bases between. The CDR3 loop is CASSRPSGPAYNSPLHF. CDR3 nucleotide sequence: TGTGCCAGCAGCCGGCCGTCCGGACCTGCGTATAATTCACCCCTCCACTTT.

V is TRBV29-1 and J is TRBJ1-2, with D hard to call. Per germline, CDR1 SQVTM and CDR2 ANQGSEA. This CDR3 spans 12 amino acids. Trimming took off 1 base at V and 8 bases at J, with 11 bases between the two ends. CDR3 amino acids: CSVEGVFEGYTF. The CDR3 nucleotides are TGCAGCGTTGAAGGAGTCTTCGAGGGCTACACCTTC.

This clonotype has just a few counts. This chain links TRBV19 with TRBJ2-7; possible D gene TRBD1, 5 bases. Trimming stripped 5 bases from V and 3 bases from J, with 11 bases between. Germline V lookup: CDR1 LNHDA, CDR2 SQIVND (reference sequence). The CDR3 covers 13 residues. CDR3 in DNA: TGTGCCAGTAGTTGGGCAGGGCGCTACGAGCAGTACTTC. It translates to CASSWAGRYEQYF.

This clonotype was detected a few times. A read error may produce the germline difference seen at one junction end. The V call is TRBV7-2, the J call TRBJ1-4, with D possibly being TRBD1 (5 bases). Germline-derived CDR1 and CDR2 are SGHTA and FQGNSA. The CDR3 has 15 amino acids. The CDR3 nucleotides read TGCGCCAGCAGCCAAGATCCGGGGGTGGGTGAAAAACTGTTTTTT. Protein sequence: CASSQDPGVGEKLFF.